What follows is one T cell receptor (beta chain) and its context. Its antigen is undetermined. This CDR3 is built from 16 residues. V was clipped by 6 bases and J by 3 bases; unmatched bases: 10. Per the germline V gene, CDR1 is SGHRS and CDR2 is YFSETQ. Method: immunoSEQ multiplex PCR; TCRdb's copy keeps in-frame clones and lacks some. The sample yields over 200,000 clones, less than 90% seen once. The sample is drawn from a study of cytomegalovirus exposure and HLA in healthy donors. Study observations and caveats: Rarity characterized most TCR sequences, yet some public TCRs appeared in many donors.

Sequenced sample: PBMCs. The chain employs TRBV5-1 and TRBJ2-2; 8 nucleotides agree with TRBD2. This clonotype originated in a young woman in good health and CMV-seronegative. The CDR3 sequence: CASKISAGADTGELFF. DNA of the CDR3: TGCGCCAGCAAGATCTCAGCGGGAGCGGACACCGGGGAGCTGTTTTTT.